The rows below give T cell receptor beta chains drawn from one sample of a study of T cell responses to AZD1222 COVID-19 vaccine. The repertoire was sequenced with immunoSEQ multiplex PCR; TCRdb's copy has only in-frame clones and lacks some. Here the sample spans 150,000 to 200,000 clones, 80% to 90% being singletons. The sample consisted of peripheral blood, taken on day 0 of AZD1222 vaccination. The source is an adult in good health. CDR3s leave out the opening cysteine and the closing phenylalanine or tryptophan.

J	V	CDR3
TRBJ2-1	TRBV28	ASSLSVGSFYGIEQF
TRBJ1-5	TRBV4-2	ASSQEGTGNQPQH
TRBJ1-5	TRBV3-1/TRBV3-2	ASSQDHRGVWFQPQH
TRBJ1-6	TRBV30	AWSVERAVNNSPLH
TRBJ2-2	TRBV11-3	ASSTRTSSTGELF
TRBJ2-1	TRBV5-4	ASSAGLSGNEQF
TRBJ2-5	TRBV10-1	ASSEDQQGRETQY
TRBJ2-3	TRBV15	ATSRGRGGDTQY
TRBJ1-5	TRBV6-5	ASSWGQGNQPQH
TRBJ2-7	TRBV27	ASSLSDQFSEQY
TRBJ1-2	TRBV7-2	ASSFATRANYGYT
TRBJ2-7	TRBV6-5	ASSYSGAAYEQY
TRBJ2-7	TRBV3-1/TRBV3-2	ASSQAARTSYEQY
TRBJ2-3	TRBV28	ASTRIGTAQY
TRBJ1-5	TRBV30	AWSSRSQPQH
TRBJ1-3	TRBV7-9	ASSSGAAGNTIY
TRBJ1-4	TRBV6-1	ASSEGGQGYEKLF
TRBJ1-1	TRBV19	ASSIRAGGDGTEAF
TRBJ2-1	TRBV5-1	ASSLNNNEQF
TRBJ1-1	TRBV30	AWSAGKNTEAF
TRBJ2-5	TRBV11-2	ASSPTAGPLKTQY
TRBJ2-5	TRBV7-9	ASSPEAGGPETQY
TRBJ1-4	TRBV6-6	ASSQIATNEKLF